This TCR beta chain was retrieved from a study of blood T cell repertoires in COVID-19. The wider study: From T cells, B-cell-depleted T cells, or PBMCs came the material, which was cDNA or gDNA.

With 5 bases removed from V and 4 bases from J, the gap between germline ends came to 11 bases. The CDR3 loop spans 13 amino acids. Per the germline V gene, CDR1 is SGHAT and CDR2 is FQNNGV. This clone was observed once. In the source study's methods: Estimation of nucleated cell counts relied on the amplification of reference gene primers. Sequencing was performed with immunoSEQ multiplex PCR; in TCRdb, only in-frame clones are kept and a portion is missing. From that table come the V and J calls and clone size; the DNA was used to work out D and trimming. The data hold over 60,000 clones, with roughly 82% observed a single time.

The chain carries TRBV11-2 and TRBJ1-2; no reliable D call. The TCR sequence derives from a human donor in a cohort sampled during active COVID-19. Sequencing was performed on peripheral blood. The CDR3 region is CASSRAARYGYTF. The DNA for the CDR3 is TGTGCCAGCAGCAGAGCCGCGCGCTATGGCTACACCTTC.